These 4 T cell receptor beta chains originate from one sample sequenced in a study of CD8+ T cells in alopecia areata. RNA extraction was followed by reverse transcription into cDNA, which acted as the sequencing template. Libraries were prepared by immunoSEQ multiplex PCR; TCRdb keeps only in-frame clonotypes and omits some of them. Here the sample spans 150,000 to 200,000 clones, less than 80% being singletons. Material: CD8+ T cells sorted from blood, obtained at week 0. All receptors come from a human donor with alopecia areata.

The CDR3 region has the DNA TGTGCCAGCAGCTTCAGCTCTGGGGCCAACGTCCTGACTTTC. Translated: CASSFSSGANVLTF. The chain links TRBV7-2 to TRBJ2-6, with no clear D. CDR1 is SGHTA and CDR2 is FQGNSA in the germline V gene. V lost 3 bases, J lost 0 bases, and 3 bases lay in between. This CDR3 region has 14 residues.

V usage is TRBV7-9 and J usage is TRBJ1-2; D gene unclear. With 10 bases removed from V and 3 bases from J, the gap between germline ends came to 15 bases. The CDR3 loop spans 13 amino acids. CDR1 is SEHNR and CDR2 is FQNEAQ in the germline V gene (reference sequence). The CDR3: CATRGRVHYGYTF. CDR3 nucleotide sequence: TGTGCCACTCGCGGGCGCGTCCACTATGGCTACACCTTC.

There are a few counts of this clone. The chain employs TRBV29-1 and TRBJ2-7; possible D gene TRBD1, 7 bases. V gave up 4 bases and J gave up 3 bases, with 13 bases separating them. The CDR3 contains 13 residues. The V gene's germline CDR1 is SQVTM and CDR2 ANQGSEA. The CDR3 region has the DNA TGCAGCGTTGGACAGGGAGGTGGCTACGAGCAGTACTTC. Protein sequence: CSVGQGGGYEQYF.

The chain joins TRBV30 to TRBJ1-1, with D possibly matching TRBD1 (6 bases). Trimming took off 3 bases at V and 7 bases at J, with 15 bases between the two ends. CDR1 and CDR2 from the germline V gene are GTSNPN and SVGIG (reference sequence). CDR3 length: 13 residues. The CDR3: CAWSQTGGVEAFF. For the CDR3, the DNA is TGTGCCTGGAGCCAAACGGGGGGCGTTGAAGCTTTCTTT.